The entry below describes one T cell receptor (beta chain). CDR1 is SGHDT, CDR2 YYEEEE, per germline. J gave up 5 bases and V 4 bases, and 9 bases lay outside the gene matches. The CDR3 sequence is 16 residues long. These data belong to a study of blood T cell repertoires in COVID-19. Overall study: In each case, the material was cDNA or gDNA derived from T cells, B-cell-depleted T cells, or PBMCs.

Original processing methods: Estimation of nucleated cell counts was performed using reference gene primer amplification. The repertoire was sequenced with immunoSEQ multiplex PCR; TCRdb's copy has only in-frame clones and lacks some. That table supplies the V and J calls and clone size; D and trimming were determined from the DNA. The sample comprises a few hundred thousand clones, approximately 88% of which are singletons, and roughly 2.3% rests with the top ten. The receptor was isolated from a woman aged 40 to 49 with acute COVID-19. The sample comprised PBMCs or T cells enriched from blood (not recorded which). The chain is built from TRBV5-6 and TRBJ2-1; the match to TRBD2 covers 10 bases. The CDR3 sequence: CASSPPSGSFNNEQFF. The CDR3, as DNA: TGTGCCAGCAGCCCTCCTAGCGGGAGTTTTAACAATGAGCAGTTCTTC.